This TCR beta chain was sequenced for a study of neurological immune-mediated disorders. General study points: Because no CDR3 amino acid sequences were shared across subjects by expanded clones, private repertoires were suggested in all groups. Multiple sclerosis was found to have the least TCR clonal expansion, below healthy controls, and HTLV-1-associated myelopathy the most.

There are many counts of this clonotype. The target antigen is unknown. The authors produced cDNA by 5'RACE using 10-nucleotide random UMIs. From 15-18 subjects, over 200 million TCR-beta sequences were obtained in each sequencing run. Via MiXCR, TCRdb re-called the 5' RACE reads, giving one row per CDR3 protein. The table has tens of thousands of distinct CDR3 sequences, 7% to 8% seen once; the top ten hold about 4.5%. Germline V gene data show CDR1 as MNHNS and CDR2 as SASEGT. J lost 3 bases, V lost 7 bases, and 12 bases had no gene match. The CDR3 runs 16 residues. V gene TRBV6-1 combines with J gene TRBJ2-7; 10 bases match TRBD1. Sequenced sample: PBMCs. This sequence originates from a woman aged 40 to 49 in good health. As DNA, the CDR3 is TGTGCCAGCACCGACAGGCTCGGGACAGGGGTCTACGAGCAGTACTTC. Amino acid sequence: CASTDRLGTGVYEQYF.